The T cell receptor beta chain described here comes from a study of cytomegalovirus exposure and HLA in healthy donors. As for the study in general: Later, an analysis reported that the 130 or so validation repertoires had used the same platform as the approximately 680 first-cohort repertoires.

Clones were sequenced by immunoSEQ multiplex PCR, and TCRdb holds only the in-frame ones, with some missing. The sample comprises approximately 170,000 clones, 85% of which are singletons, and approximately 15% rests with the top ten. Study conclusions and caveats: Clusters of TCRs from the first cohort tended to co-occur in the 90 to 150 validation repertoires (as a later analysis found).

The donors were part of the validation cohort, which consisted of more than 90 subjects and was separate from the first cohort of several hundred subjects. The CDR3 is 14 residues long. V lost 1 base, J lost 0 bases, and 8 bases lay in between. Germline lookup yields CDR1 SGHNT and CDR2 YYREEE (reference sequence). As concerns this clone: Its antigen is unidentified.

The sequenced sample was PBMCs. The rearrangement links TRBV5-4 to TRBJ2-7, with a tentative D call TRBD1 (6 bases). The origin of this receptor is a man aged 18 to 29 in good health and CMV-seropositive. The CDR3 loop is CASSLRGGSYEQYF. The CDR3 DNA reads as TGTGCCAGCAGCTTGCGAGGGGGCTCCTACGAGCAGTACTTC.